The rows below give T cell receptor beta chains drawn from one sample of a study of T cell responses to AZD1222 COVID-19 vaccine. Some clones are missing from TCRdb's copy, which holds only in-frame ones; the method was immunoSEQ multiplex PCR. The table has under 95,000 clones, 80% to 90% seen once. Sequences were derived from peripheral blood, sampled on day 0 of AZD1222 vaccination. Receptors were obtained from an adult in good health. CDR3s leave out the opening cysteine and the closing phenylalanine or tryptophan. Fields, in order: J gene, V gene, CDR3 protein.

TRBJ2-2	TRBV7-3	ASSPGNTGELF
TRBJ1-2	TRBV5-1	ASSSLTGQGGYT
TRBJ1-6	TRBV7-9	ASSGQSLH
TRBJ2-3	TRBV9	ASSVGLAGGPGDTQY
TRBJ1-2	TRBV19	ASSRQGVGTGYT
TRBJ2-4	TRBV28	ASRLPQAKNIQY
TRBJ1-1	TRBV9	ASSAAINTEAF
TRBJ2-7	TRBV10-3	AISEGGTSGDDEQY
TRBJ1-1	TRBV4-3	ASSQRAGGNTEAF
TRBJ1-1	TRBV30	AWSVRPTRLSEAF
TRBJ2-5	TRBV7-2	ASSQGSGSSGETQY
TRBJ1-3	TRBV15	ATSRDGGSGNTIY
TRBJ2-7	TRBV4-1	ASSHDTLGNEQY
TRBJ1-5	TRBV21-1	ASSKTQGPDSNQPQH
TRBJ2-6	TRBV5-4	ASSLEGPDGLRGANVLT
TRBJ2-7	TRBV28	ASSSSGTSGSYEQY
TRBJ2-7	TRBV6-5	ASTLLGDRDYEQY